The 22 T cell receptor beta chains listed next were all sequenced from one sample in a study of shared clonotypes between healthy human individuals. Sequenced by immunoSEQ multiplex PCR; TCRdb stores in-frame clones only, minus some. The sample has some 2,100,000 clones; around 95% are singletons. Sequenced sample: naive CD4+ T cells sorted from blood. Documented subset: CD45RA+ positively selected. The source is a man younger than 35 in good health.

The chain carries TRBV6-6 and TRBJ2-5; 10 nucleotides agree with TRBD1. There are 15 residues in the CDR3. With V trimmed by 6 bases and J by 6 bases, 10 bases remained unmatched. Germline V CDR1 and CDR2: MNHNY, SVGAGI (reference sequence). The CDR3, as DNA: TGTGCCAGCAGGCCCGCAGGGACAGGGGTACAGACCCAGTACTTC. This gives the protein CASRPAGTGVQTQYF.

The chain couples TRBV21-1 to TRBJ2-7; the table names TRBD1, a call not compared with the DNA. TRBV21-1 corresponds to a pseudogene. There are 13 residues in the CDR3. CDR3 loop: CASPGTENYEQYF. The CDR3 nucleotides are TGTGCCAGCCCCGGGACAGAAAATTACGAGCAGTACTTC.

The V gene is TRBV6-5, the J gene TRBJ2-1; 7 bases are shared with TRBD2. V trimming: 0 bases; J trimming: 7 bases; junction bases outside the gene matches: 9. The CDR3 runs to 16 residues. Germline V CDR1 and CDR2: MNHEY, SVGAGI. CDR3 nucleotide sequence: TGTGCCAGCAGTTACTCGGTGGCTAGCGGCTTGAATGAGCAGTTCTTC. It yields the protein CASSYSVASGLNEQFF.

CDR3 sequence: CASRTSGAGELFF. CDR3 DNA: TGTGCCAGCAGGACTAGCGGGGCCGGGGAGCTGTTTTTT. The chain couples TRBV6-4 to TRBJ2-2, with 11 bases matching TRBD2. CDR1 is MRHNA and CDR2 is SNTAGT in the germline V gene. There are 13 residues in the CDR3. After removal of 6 bases from V and 6 bases from J, the junction contained 0 bases not matched to a gene.

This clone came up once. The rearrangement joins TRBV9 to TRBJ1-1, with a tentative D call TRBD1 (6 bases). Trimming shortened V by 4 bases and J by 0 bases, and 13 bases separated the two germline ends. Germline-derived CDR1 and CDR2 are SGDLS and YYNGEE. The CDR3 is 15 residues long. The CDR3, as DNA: TGTGCCAGCAGCCCAGGGGTACAGCTGAACACTGAAGCTTTCTTT. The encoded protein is CASSPGVQLNTEAFF.

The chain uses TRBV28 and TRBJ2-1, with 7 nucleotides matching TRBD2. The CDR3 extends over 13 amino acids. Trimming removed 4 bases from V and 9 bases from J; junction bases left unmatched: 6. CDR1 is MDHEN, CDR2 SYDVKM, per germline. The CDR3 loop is CASSSGGRAEQFF. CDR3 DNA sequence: TGTGCCAGCAGTTCGGGGGGAAGGGCTGAGCAGTTCTTC.

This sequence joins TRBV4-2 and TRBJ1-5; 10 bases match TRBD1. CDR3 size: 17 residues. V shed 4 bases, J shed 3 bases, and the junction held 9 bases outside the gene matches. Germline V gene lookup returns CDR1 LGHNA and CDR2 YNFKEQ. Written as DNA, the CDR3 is TGTGCCAGCAGCCCCTCTCAGGACAGGGGGTCCAATCAGCCCCAGCATTTT. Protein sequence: CASSPSQDRGSNQPQHF.

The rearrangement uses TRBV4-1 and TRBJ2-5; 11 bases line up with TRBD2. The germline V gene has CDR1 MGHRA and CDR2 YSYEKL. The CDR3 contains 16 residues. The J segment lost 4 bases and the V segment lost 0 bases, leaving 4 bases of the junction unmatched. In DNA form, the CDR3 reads TGCGCCAGCAGCCAAGATCGCCTAGCGGGAGGAGAGACCCAGTACTTC. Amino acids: CASSQDRLAGGETQYF.

This CDR3 reads CASSPPGLLGNSPLHF. The CDR3 DNA follows: TGTGCCAGCTCACCACCAGGGCTTCTCGGTAATTCACCCCTCCACTTT. The genes are TRBV18 and TRBJ1-6; D ambiguous. The germline V gene encodes CDR1 KGHSH and CDR2 LQKENI. The CDR3 sequence is 16 residues long. V lost 0 bases, J lost 6 bases, and 12 bases lay in between.

The CDR3 DNA reads TGCGCCAGCAGCGCACCCTCCGGGTACAATGAGCAGTTCTTC. It yields the protein CASSAPSGYNEQFF. The chain employs TRBV5-1 and TRBJ2-1, with no clear D. Trimming took 4 bases from V and 4 from J, leaving 12 bases between them. Germline values: CDR1 SGHRS, CDR2 YFSETQ. This CDR3 region has 14 residues.

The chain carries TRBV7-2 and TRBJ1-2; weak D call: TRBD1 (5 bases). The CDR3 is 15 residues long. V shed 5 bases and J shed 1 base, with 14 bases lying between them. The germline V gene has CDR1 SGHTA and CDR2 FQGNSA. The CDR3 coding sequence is TGTGCCAGCAGCAGCCGGGACGGCCTTAACTATGGCTACACCTTC. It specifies CASSSRDGLNYGYTF.

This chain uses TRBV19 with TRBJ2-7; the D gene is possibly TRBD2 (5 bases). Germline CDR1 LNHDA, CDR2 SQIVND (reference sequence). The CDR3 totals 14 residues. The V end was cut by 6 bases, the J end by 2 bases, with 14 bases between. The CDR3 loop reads CASRRTHGPYEQYF. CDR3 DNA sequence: TGTGCCAGTAGGCGGACTCACGGTCCCTACGAGCAGTACTTC.

In nucleotides, the CDR3 is TGTGCCAGCTCGCTACAGGGACGAGGCGAAAAACTGTTTTTT. It encodes CASSLQGRGEKLFF. The chain joins TRBV18 to TRBJ1-4; possibly TRBD1 for D (6 bases). The ends were cut back, 6 bases at V and 8 bases at J, with 16 bases in the middle. The length of the CDR3 is 14 residues. CDR1 and CDR2 from the germline V gene are KGHSH and LQKENI.

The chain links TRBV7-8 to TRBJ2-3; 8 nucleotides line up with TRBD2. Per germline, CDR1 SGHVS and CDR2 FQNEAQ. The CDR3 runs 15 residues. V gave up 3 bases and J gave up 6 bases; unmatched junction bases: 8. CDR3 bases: TGTGCCAGCAGCTTGCTAGCGGGTGCCGGTGATACGCAGTATTTT. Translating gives CASSLLAGAGDTQYF.

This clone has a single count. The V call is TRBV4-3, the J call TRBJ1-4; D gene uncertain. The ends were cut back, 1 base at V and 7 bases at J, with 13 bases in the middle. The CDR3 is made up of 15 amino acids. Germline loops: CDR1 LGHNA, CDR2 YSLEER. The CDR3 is CASSQGPPKGEKLFF. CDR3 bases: TGCGCCAGCAGCCAAGGGCCGCCAAAAGGTGAAAAACTGTTTTTT.

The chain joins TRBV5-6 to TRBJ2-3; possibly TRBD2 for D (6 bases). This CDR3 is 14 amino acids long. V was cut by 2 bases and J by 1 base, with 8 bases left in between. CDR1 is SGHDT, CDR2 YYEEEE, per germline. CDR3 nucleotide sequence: TGTGCCAGCAGCTTCGGGACTCGCACAGATACGCAGTATTTT. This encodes CASSFGTRTDTQYF.

The CDR3 loop is CASSVAPSASTDTQYF. As DNA, the CDR3 is TGTGCCAGCAGCGTAGCCCCTAGTGCTAGCACAGATACGCAGTATTTT. This sequence joins TRBV9 and TRBJ2-3; D is unresolved. The CDR3 loop spans 16 amino acids. The germline V gene has CDR1 SGDLS and CDR2 YYNGEE. V lost 0 bases to trimming and J lost 0 bases, with 11 bases between them.

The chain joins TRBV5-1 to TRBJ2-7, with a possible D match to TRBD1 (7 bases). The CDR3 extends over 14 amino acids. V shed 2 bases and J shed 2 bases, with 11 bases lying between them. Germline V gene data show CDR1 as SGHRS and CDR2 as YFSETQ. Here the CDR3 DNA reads TGCGCCAGCAGCTTCGCAGGGGGGACCTACGAGCAGTACTTC. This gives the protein CASSFAGGTYEQYF.

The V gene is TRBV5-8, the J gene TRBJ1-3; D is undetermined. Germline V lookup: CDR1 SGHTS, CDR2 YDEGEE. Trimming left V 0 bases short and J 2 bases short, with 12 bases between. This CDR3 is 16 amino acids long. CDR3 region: CASSLASDWTGNTIYF. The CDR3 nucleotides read TGTGCCAGCAGCTTGGCCTCGGACTGGACTGGAAACACCATATATTTT.

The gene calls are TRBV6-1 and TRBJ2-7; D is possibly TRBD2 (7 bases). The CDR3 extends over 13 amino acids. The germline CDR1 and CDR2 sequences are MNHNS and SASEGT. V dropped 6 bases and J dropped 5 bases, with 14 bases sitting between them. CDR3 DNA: TGTGCCAGCAGGGGGAGGGGGGAAAACGAGCAGTACTTC. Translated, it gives CASRGRGENEQYF.

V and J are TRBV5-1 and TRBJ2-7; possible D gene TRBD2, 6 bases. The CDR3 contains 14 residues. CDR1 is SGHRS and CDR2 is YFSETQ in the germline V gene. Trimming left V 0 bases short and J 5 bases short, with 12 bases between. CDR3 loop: CASSLDVGGHEQYF. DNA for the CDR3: TGCGCCAGCAGCTTGGATGTGGGAGGACACGAGCAGTACTTC.

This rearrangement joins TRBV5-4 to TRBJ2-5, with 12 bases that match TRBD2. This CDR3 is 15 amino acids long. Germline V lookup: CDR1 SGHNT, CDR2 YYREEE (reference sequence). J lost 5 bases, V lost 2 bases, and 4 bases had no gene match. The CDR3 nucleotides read TGTGCCAGCAGCTTAAACCTAGCGGGGGGGGAGACCCAGTACTTC. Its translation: CASSLNLAGGETQYF.